This entry concerns a single T cell receptor beta chain. The specificity of this receptor is unknown. No base qualities exist here, and no much larger clone lies one base off it. The source of the sample is a study of cytomegalovirus exposure and HLA in healthy donors listed by TCRdb under 2017. General notes on the study: An earlier analysis of about 530 of the donors reported 276 Gb of sequence data and approximately 120 million unique TCR beta sequences obtained from about 180 million T cells. Alongside the repertoire data, information on donor age, sex, ethnicity and CMV serostatus was compiled. Every discovery cohort repertoire had been produced on one sequencing platform. Four or five DR-DQ haplotypes were handled as single units for association and clustering because linkage in the cohort was strong. Across some 400 genotyped donors of the cohort, an average of roughly 230,000 unique TCR beta nucleotide sequences per donor were sequenced, and roughly 20% of those sequences were non-productive. To study patterns of TCR occurrence, a later analysis re-analyzed previously published TCR beta repertoires from around 700 donors and added high-resolution HLA genotyping. An earlier analysis of nearly 600 of the donors applied high-throughput TCR beta sequencing to assess whether each TCR beta V gene segment acted as functional or pseudogenic. Rather than using new phenotypic data, the later analysis identified candidate immune exposures from TCR beta sequences and from how often those sequences occurred across donors. The study aimed to test whether cataloging public T cell receptors could reveal signatures of past pathogen exposure. The study profiled the T cell repertoires of hundreds of subjects by immunosequencing and related them to cytomegalovirus serostatus. Along with the approximately 650-subject first cohort, a separate validation cohort of over 90 different subjects was used. Genome-wide SNP genotypes for about 65% of the roughly 700 donors were used in a later genetic analysis, which treated that subset as a discovery cohort. The study combined high-throughput TCR immunosequencing, statistical association of individual TCRs with disease status, and machine learning to predict cytomegalovirus infection status. The number of typed donors differed by locus: about 620-640 for A, B, C, DRB1 and DQB1; 500 to 550 for DQA1; about 600 for DPA1; and roughly 470 for DPB1. Of the roughly 400 genotyped donors, over 80% were placed in the genetic ancestry cluster associated with self-reported Caucasian donors. Roughly 300 gigabases of sequencing data and around 80 million unique TCR sequences made up an early release that covered approximately 650 HLA-typed donors. HLA typing included class I and class II loci at four-digit resolution. Study-wide conclusions, independent of this receptor: Cytomegalovirus status was reported to be diagnosed by the classifier with high specificity and sensitivity in both the original and validation cohorts. Across donors, most TCR sequences were observed very rarely, whereas some public TCRs were present in many individuals. A further reported finding was that TCR beta sequences accurately predicted the HLA-A and HLA-B alleles for most subjects in the first cohort. A cluster of highly shared sequence variants was judged likely to represent a technical artifact of the sequencing pipeline. The only immune exposure information available for the cohort was CMV serostatus. Because some donors lacked HLA typing at each locus, the association tests relied only on the typed subset. According to a later analysis, most CMV-associated TCR beta chains appeared to be HLA-restricted, and the HLA associations seemed to be driven largely by CMV exposure. Roughly uniform sequencing depth across donors was assumed in presence/absence analyses, although this assumption may not hold. Broadly in line with IMGT annotations, most TCR beta V segments showed up in productive rearrangements about 90% or about 30% of the time in an earlier analysis of 587 of the donors. The earlier analysis of 587 of the donors excluded roughly 17 rarely observed V segments, including chromosome 9 orphons, because counts were too low. In this cohort, only TCR beta chains were sequenced, and detectable features were limited by the absence of alpha or paired-chain data. In a later analysis, several top co-occurrence clusters were reported to appear linked to parvovirus B19, influenza, CMV and Epstein-Barr virus. In vitro tests confirmed that a few of the cytomegalovirus-associated TCR beta chains recognize cytomegalovirus antigens. In a later analysis, HLA-associated TCR beta chains showed more clonal expansion and lower generation probabilities than non-associated chains that were equally common. According to the authors, the approach could potentially be generalized to other disease states and immunological phenotypes. When HLA alleles, especially DR and DQ, strongly co-occurred, attributing TCR associations to individual alleles was difficult. According to a later genetic analysis, donors in an Asian-associated ancestry cluster had fewer N-insertions in productive TCRs than the roughly 670-donor mean. Specific HLA alleles were associated with around 18,000 TCR beta sequences at a false discovery rate of 0.05 in a later analysis. The study listed 164 TCR beta chains as associated with cytomegalovirus. Linkage disequilibrium might explain the correlated functional status among segregating V segments, but an unknown experimental factor could not be ruled out. Because the 87-base-pair reads could not distinguish some IMGT-functional V segments, including TRBV6-2 and TRBV6-3, those segments were excluded. In a later analysis, TCR association rates were found to vary across HLA loci, with the most associated TCRs seen for DRB1 alleles and the fewest for HLA-C alleles. In a later genetic analysis, a missense DCLRE1C variant was associated with V-gene and J-gene trimming of TCR beta chains, and the association was replicated in an independent cohort.

The library was prepared using the immunoSEQ multiplex PCR assay. For the multiplex PCR, a mixture combining 60 forward primers for TCR Vbeta segments and 13 reverse primers for TCR Jbeta segments was used. The CDR3 region of rearranged TCR beta genes was amplified from genomic DNA with a multiplex PCR assay. The amplified TCR beta libraries were sequenced on the Illumina HiSeq System as 87-base-pair reads. Per the original workflow: In a later analysis, tens of millions of unique TCR beta chains were counted across the roughly 670 repertoires, and roughly 9.9 million of these chains were shared by at least two donors. Raw reads were error-corrected and collapsed into unique sequences with a nearest-neighbor algorithm that merged closely related sequences to remove PCR and sequencing errors. V, D and J gene segments were assigned by aligning CDR3 sequences to IMGT reference sequences. For a sequence to be retained, at least a six-nucleotide match to both a V gene segment and a J gene segment was required. A rearrangement was called productive if the CDR3 had no stop codons and remained in frame with V and J, and every other rearrangement was called non-productive. CDR3 was defined by IMGT convention, running from the second conserved V-encoded cysteine to the conserved J-encoded phenylalanine. In an earlier analysis of approximately 590 of the donors, sequences lacking an unambiguous match to a single V gene segment were excluded. An earlier analysis of under 750 of the donors called V segments functional above 56.7% productive rearrangements and segregating when the between-donor standard deviation exceeded 5%. A statistical classification framework was developed to diagnose cytomegalovirus status using the catalog of TCR beta chain sequences. V and J gene assignment, in a later analysis, came from comparing TCR nucleotide sequences with IMGT/GENE-DB human TR gene sequences. In a later analysis, CDR3 sequences and most-parsimonious VDJ recombination scenarios were assigned using the TCRdist pipeline. In a later analysis, each TCR beta chain was defined by its CDR3 amino acid sequence together with its V-gene family, and reads lacking a unique V-gene family were excluded. A later analysis removed 500 to 650 highly shared, low-generation-probability nucleotide sequences to deal with suspected cross-contamination and a sequencing artifact. A later analysis calculated a clonal expansion index for each public chain from normalized within-repertoire ranks of inferred template counts. In a later analysis, generation probabilities were computed with a VDJ recombination model fitted to out-of-frame rearrangements, and the resulting probabilities were checked against IGoR. Hypergeometric tests were used in a later analysis to score TCR-TCR, TCR-HLA and TCR-CMV co-occurrence, with a repertoire-size bias correction applied to the TCR pairs. To estimate false discovery rates, a later analysis permuted the HLA or CMV assignments 20 times. In a later analysis, co-occurring TCRs were grouped with DBSCAN, and TCRdist sequence similarity was added when clustering was performed within HLA-allele-positive subsets. Co-occurrence clustering excluded repertoires with fewer than 30,000 or more than 120,000 public chains, plus five with anomalous nucleotide sharing. TCRdb re-hosts the immuneACCESS table, in-frame sequences only. Its copies lack some clones; in the studies checked, an unresolved V gene accounts for under half of them, and the cause for the rest is not known. V and J calls plus clone size are reproduced from that table; the DNA served to infer D and trimming. This sample holds hundreds of thousands of clones; roughly four fifths were observed only once. 0.58% of the sample lies in the top ten.

In total, roughly 670 healthy bone marrow donors made up the cohort. At the time of sampling, every cohort member was nominally healthy, though immune exposures that went unrecorded were likely present. The donor was CMV seronegative and was included in the group of a few hundred seronegative cohort members. A peripheral blood sample was collected from each donor, and TCR beta sequencing was performed on peripheral blood mononuclear cells. Genomic DNA extraction from the blood cell samples was performed with the Qiagen DNeasy Blood Extraction Kit. Including the terminal cysteine and phenylalanine, the CDR3 comprises 14 residues. Only the CDR3 portion is preserved as DNA: 42 bases, with reading frame beginning at the first base. CDR1 LNHNV and CDR2 YYDKDF were looked up in the germline V gene (reference sequence). V is cut back by 11 bases and J by 4 bases, with 9 bases in the junction unmatched.

The sequence joins TRBV15 to TRBJ2-7, with 12 central nucleotides matching TRBD1. What was sequenced was PBMCs. The receptor was derived from a woman aged 35 to 49 in good health and CMV-seronegative. Here the CDR3 is given as CASSPGQGAYEQYF. The DNA reads as follows: TGTGCCTCGTCGCCGGGACAGGGGGCTTACGAGCAGTACTTC.